The clone carrying this TCR beta chain was observed many times. Its matching antigen is unknown. An end of the junction does not agree with germline; a read error may underlie this. Time point described: newly diagnosed GD, antithyroid drugs for less than 3 months. RNA from PBMCs was the source of the TCR library. In each case, Graves' disease was diagnosed per American Thyroid Association guidelines. CDR3 length: 12 amino acids. Germline V lookup: CDR1 DFQATT, CDR2 SNEGSKA (reference sequence). These data come from a study of regulatory T cells in long-lasting Graves disease. Regarding the study as a whole: It is possible that accuracy was reduced by the small size of the sample.

Investigators prepared the TCR beta libraries by applying iRepertoire HTBI primers and Arm-PCR of CDR3 regions. TCRdb re-called the multiplex PCR reads with MiXCR, one entry per CDR3 protein. The sample lists 400,000 to 500,000 distinct CDR3 sequences; around 17% were seen once. The data were also submitted as part of a second study, on T cells in Graves' hyperthyroidism and ophthalmopathy. That paper notes: Subjects aged 18 to 65 presented with newly diagnosed hyperthyroidism of less than 2 months' duration.

This receptor was taken from a woman aged 25 to 45 with Graves disease. Sequenced material: peripheral blood mononuclear cells (PBMCs), taken at new diagnosis, from a patient treated with antithyroid drugs. The V gene is TRBV20-1, the J gene TRBJ1-2; 8 bases line up with TRBD1. The CDR3 region has the DNA TGCAGTGCTAGAACCGGGACAGGCCGCCTTTCTTTC. It specifies CSARTGTGRLSF.